These 22 T cell receptor beta chains share one sample of origin, sequenced in a study of CD8 T cells in Susac syndrome. Roughly 0.5 to 1 ug RNA was reverse transcribed with random hexamers. TCRdb passed the immunoSEQ multiplex PCR reads through MiXCR, listing each CDR3 protein once. The table lists some 260,000 distinct CDR3 sequences, about 94% of them singletons, with around 0.07% in the top ten. The specimen sequenced was CD4+ T cells from PBMCs. These TCRs come from a human donor with multiple sclerosis.

This clonotype was counted only a few times. Its ends do not fully match the called genes, so a read error is possible. This rearrangement joins TRBV20-1 to TRBJ1-5; no clear D. Germline assignment: CDR1 DFQATT and CDR2 SNEGSKA (reference sequence). CDR3 length equals 11 residues. The CDR3 DNA sequence: TGCAGCGCTAGCATGGGTCAGCCCCAGCATTTT. Translation: CSASMGQPQHF.

This chain links TRBV4-2 with TRBJ1-5; D is unclear. Germline assignment: CDR1 LGHNA and CDR2 YNFKEQ. The CDR3 runs 17 residues. Trimming stripped 0 bases from V and 2 bases from J, with 14 bases between. The CDR3 coding sequence is TGTGCCAGCAGCCAAGAGGTCCCCGCCTCGGGCAATCAGCCCCAGCATTTT. Amino acid sequence: CASSQEVPASGNQPQHF.

With respect to this clonotype: The junction differs from germline at one of its ends, possibly a read error. The chain couples TRBV3-1 to TRBJ1-1; weak D call: TRBD1 (5 bases). Germline assignment: CDR1 LGHDT and CDR2 YNNKEL (reference sequence). This CDR3 is built from 11 residues. The CDR3 region is CASSHTTGQRF. The CDR3 bases are TGTGCCAGCAGCCACACTACGGGGCAGCGGTTT.

This rearrangement joins TRBV11-2 to TRBJ2-2; D gene uncertain. Germline V gene data show CDR1 as SGHAT and CDR2 as FQNNGV. Trimming shortened V by 5 bases and J by 4 bases, and 11 bases separated the two germline ends. The CDR3 loop spans 14 amino acids. The CDR3 is CASSTRQFTGELFF. CDR3 DNA: TGTGCCAGCAGCACCCGACAATTCACCGGGGAGCTGTTTTTT.

The chain joins TRBV14 to TRBJ2-1; D uncertain. This CDR3 region has 14 residues. V was cut by 4 bases and J by 2 bases, with 9 bases left in between. Per germline, CDR1 SGHDN and CDR2 FVKESK. CDR3 coding DNA: TGTGCCAGCAGCCCTCCTGGGGCCTACAATGAGCAGTTCTTC. This encodes CASSPPGAYNEQFF. The entire variable domain, with the rest obtained from reference TRBV14 and TRBJ2-1, is as follows: EAGVTQFPSHSVIEKGQTVTLRCDPISGHDNLYWYRRVMGKEIKFLLHFVKESKQDESGMPNNRFLAERTGGTYSTLKVQPAELEDSGVYFCASSPPGAYNEQFFGPGTRLTVL.

V gene TRBV29-1 combines with J gene TRBJ2-7; perhaps TRBD1 as D (5 bases). CDR1 and CDR2 (germline): SQVTM, ANQGSEA. This CDR3 has 13 residues. Trimming took 3 bases from V and 6 from J, leaving 15 bases between them. The CDR3 DNA is TGCAGCGTTGAGCCGATCCAGGGTATCGAGCAGTACTTC. It codes for CSVEPIQGIEQYF.

The count of this clonotype is one. V usage is TRBV7-9 and J usage is TRBJ1-6; 9 nucleotides match TRBD1. CDR1 is SEHNR and CDR2 is FQNEAQ in the germline V gene (reference sequence). The CDR3 has 15 residues. V dropped 5 bases and J dropped 7; count of bases not matched to a gene: 6. CDR3 nucleotide sequence: TGTGCCAGCAGCGCCGGGGACAGGGTGAATTCACCCCTCCACTTT. The encoded protein is CASSAGDRVNSPLHF.

Only a few counts were recorded for this clonotype. This chain uses TRBV18 with TRBJ2-3, with a possible D match to TRBD2 (6 bases). The germline V gene encodes CDR1 KGHSH and CDR2 LQKENI. This CDR3 is built from 13 residues. The V end lost 0 bases, the J end lost 5 bases, and 6 bases lay between the germline ends. The DNA of the CDR3 is TGTGCCAGCTCACCACCGGGGGGAGATACGCAGTATTTT. The encoded protein is CASSPPGGDTQYF.

This clonotype was recorded a few times. The rearrangement uses TRBV30 and TRBJ2-7; no clear D. This CDR3 region has 12 residues. V dropped 0 bases and J dropped 8 bases, with 11 bases sitting between them. Germline V CDR1 and CDR2: GTSNPN, SVGIG (reference sequence). Here the CDR3 reads CAWSVPLGQQYF. In nucleotides, the CDR3 is TGTGCCTGGAGTGTACCTTTAGGCCAGCAGTACTTC.

This clonotype appeared once. This sequence joins TRBV9 and TRBJ2-6; 7 positions agree with TRBD1. V lost 4 bases, J lost 0 bases, and 10 bases stayed unmatched. CDR1 SGDLS and CDR2 YYNGEE come from the germline V gene. This CDR3 is 18 amino acids long. In nucleotides, the CDR3 is TGTGCCAGCAGCACCTGGACAGGTCCACGCTCTGGGGCCAACGTCCTGACTTTC. Translating it yields CASSTWTGPRSGANVLTF.

The chain employs TRBV7-2 and TRBJ2-3; 8 positions agree with TRBD2. J was trimmed by 4 bases and V by 1 base; bases with no gene match: 4. Germline CDR1 reads SGHTA; CDR2 reads FQGNSA. The CDR3 spans 15 residues. CDR3 protein: CASSLVGGRPDTQYF. The CDR3 nucleotides read TGTGCCAGCAGCTTAGTGGGCGGGAGGCCAGATACGCAGTATTTT.

The V call is TRBV5-1, the J call TRBJ1-2; D not certain. Germline values: CDR1 SGHRS, CDR2 YFSETQ. This CDR3 has 15 residues. V gave up 5 bases and J gave up 4 bases, with 18 bases separating them. CDR3: CASRSTSVGSYGYTF. As DNA, the CDR3 is TGCGCCAGCAGGTCCACGTCGGTGGGTTCCTATGGCTACACCTTC.

The rearrangement joins TRBV4-1 to TRBJ2-7; D call uncertain. The CDR3 contains 13 residues. The germline V and J ends were trimmed by 1 base and 4 bases, with 8 bases remaining between them. Germline V gene lookup returns CDR1 MGHRA and CDR2 YSYEKL. CDR3 DNA: TGCGCCAGCAGCCAAGTTTGGAGTTACGAGCAGTACGTC. This encodes CASSQVWSYEQYV.

The chain has TRBV9 and TRBJ2-1, with 8 bases fitting TRBD2. V was clipped by 3 bases and J by 4 bases; unmatched bases: 6. This CDR3 has 15 amino acids. Germline V CDR1 and CDR2: SGDLS, YYNGEE. The CDR3 bases are TGTGCCAGCAGCGGGGATAGCGGGACGTACAATGAGCAGTTCTTC. Its protein is CASSGDSGTYNEQFF. The entire variable domain, with the rest obtained from reference TRBV9 and TRBJ2-1, is as follows: DSGVTQTPKHLITATGQRVTLRCSPRSGDLSVYWYQQSLDQGLQFLIQYYNGEERAKGNILERFSAQQFPDLHSELNLSSLELGDSALYFCASSGDSGTYNEQFFGPGTRLTVL.

The chain has TRBV12-3 or TRBV12-4 and TRBJ1-6, with D maybe TRBD1 (5 bases). The length of the CDR3 is 14 residues. V was shortened by 5 bases and J by 6 bases, with 11 bases between the two germline ends. The CDR3 region has the DNA TGTGCCAGCAGTACCGGGGCAATTAATTCACCCCTCCACTTT. This encodes CASSTGAINSPLHF.

This chain uses TRBV30 with TRBJ1-2; D gene unclear. The CDR3 loop spans 11 amino acids. Germline V gene sequence: CDR1 GTSNPN, CDR2 SVGIG (reference sequence). Trimming took 4 bases from V and 3 from J, leaving 6 bases between them. This CDR3 reads CAWMRDYGYTF. CDR3 in DNA: TGTGCCTGGATGAGGGACTATGGCTACACCTTC.

The chain links TRBV5-1 to TRBJ2-6; 7 nucleotides align to TRBD1. CDR3 length: 16 amino acids. The germline CDR1 and CDR2 sequences are SGHRS and YFSETQ. The trim removed 7 bases at V and 1 base at J, leaving 8 bases unmatched. The CDR3 coding sequence is TGCGCCAGCCAGACAGGGTTGGGATCTGGGGCCAACGTCCTGACTTTC. Residues: CASQTGLGSGANVLTF.

V and J are TRBV3-1 and TRBJ1-5; 7 nucleotides match TRBD1. The trim removed 4 bases at V and 4 bases at J, leaving 4 bases unmatched. Germline assignment: CDR1 LGHDT and CDR2 YNNKEL (reference sequence). The CDR3 totals 14 residues. The DNA for the CDR3 is TGTGCCAGCAGCCCGACAGGGATGAATCAGCCCCAGCATTTT. Translated: CASSPTGMNQPQHF.

V is TRBV10-2 and J is TRBJ2-5, with 15 bases fitting TRBD2. This CDR3 is built from 15 residues. Germline V gives CDR1 WSHSY, CDR2 SAAADI. J was trimmed by 3 bases and V by 4 bases; bases with no gene match: 0. The CDR3 is CASSGTSGGEETQYF. The CDR3 DNA reads TGCGCCAGCAGTGGGACTAGCGGGGGGGAAGAGACCCAGTACTTC.

V is TRBV7-2 and J is TRBJ2-3; 13 positions agree with TRBD2. The CDR3 covers 17 residues. The V and J ends lost 4 bases and 1 base, in that order; junction bases with no gene match: 5. CDR1 is SGHTA, CDR2 FQGNSA, per germline. CDR3: CASSSWTSGGRTDTQYF. The CDR3 nucleotides are TGTGCCAGCAGCTCCTGGACTAGCGGGGGCCGCACAGATACGCAGTATTTT. The full variable domain, its missing parts supplied by reference TRBV7-2 and TRBJ2-3, is GAGVSQSPSNKVTEKGKDVELRCDPISGHTALYWYRQSLGQGLEFLIYFQGNSAPDKSGLPSDRFSAERTGGSVSTLTIQRTQQEDSAVYLCASSSWTSGGRTDTQYFGPGTRLTVL.

The gene calls are TRBV10-3 and TRBJ2-3; 9 positions match TRBD1. The CDR3 totals 15 residues. V was clipped by 6 bases and J by 1 base; unmatched bases: 5. Germline values: CDR1 ENHRY, CDR2 SYGVKD. DNA of the CDR3: TGTGCCATCAGCGGGACAGGGATCGGCACAGATACGCAGTATTTT. Translated: CAISGTGIGTDTQYF.

This clonotype was recorded once. This rearrangement joins TRBV4-2 to TRBJ2-4, with 9 bases lining up with TRBD2. The germline V gene has CDR1 LGHNA and CDR2 YNFKEQ. J was trimmed by 5 bases and V by 0 bases; bases with no gene match: 11. The CDR3 runs to 18 residues. In DNA, the CDR3 is TGTGCCAGCAGCCAAGAAAAGGATAGCGGGAGTAGGGAAAACATTCAGTACTTC. Translating it yields CASSQEKDSGSRENIQYF.